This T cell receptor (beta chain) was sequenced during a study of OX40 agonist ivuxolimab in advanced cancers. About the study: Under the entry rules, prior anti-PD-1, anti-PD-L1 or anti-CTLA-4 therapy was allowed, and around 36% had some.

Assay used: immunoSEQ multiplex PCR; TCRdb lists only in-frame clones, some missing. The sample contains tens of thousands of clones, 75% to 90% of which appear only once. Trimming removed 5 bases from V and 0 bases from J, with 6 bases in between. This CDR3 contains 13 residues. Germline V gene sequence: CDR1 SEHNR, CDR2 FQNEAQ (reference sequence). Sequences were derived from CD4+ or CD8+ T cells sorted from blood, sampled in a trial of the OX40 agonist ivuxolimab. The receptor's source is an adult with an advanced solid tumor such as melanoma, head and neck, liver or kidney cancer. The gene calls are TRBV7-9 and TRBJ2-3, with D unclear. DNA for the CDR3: TGTGCCAGCAGCCCAGGAAGCACAGATACGCAGTATTTT. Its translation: CASSPGSTDTQYF.